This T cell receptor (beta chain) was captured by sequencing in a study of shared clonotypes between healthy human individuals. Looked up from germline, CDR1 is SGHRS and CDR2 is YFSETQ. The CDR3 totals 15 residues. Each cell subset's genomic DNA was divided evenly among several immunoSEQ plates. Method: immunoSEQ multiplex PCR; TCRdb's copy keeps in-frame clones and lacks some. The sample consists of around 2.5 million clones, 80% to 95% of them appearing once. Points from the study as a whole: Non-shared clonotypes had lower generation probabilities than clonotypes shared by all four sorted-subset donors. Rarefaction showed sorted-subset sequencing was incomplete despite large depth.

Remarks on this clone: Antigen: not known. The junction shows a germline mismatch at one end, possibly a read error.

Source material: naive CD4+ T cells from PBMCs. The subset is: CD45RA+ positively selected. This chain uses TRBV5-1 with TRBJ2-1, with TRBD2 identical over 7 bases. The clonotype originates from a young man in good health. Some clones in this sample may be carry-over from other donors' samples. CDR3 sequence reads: CAGSFALAKNNEQFF. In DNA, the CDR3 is TGCGCCGGCAGCTTCGCACTAGCGAAGAACAATGAGCAGTTCTTC.